This TCR beta chain was sequenced in a study of spatial heterogeneity in lung cancer. Time point given: sample taken at primary tumor resection. No cells were sorted before sequencing. The whole RNA sequenced was extracted from tumor, nontumor lung or frozen PBMC. Germline CDR1 and CDR2: LNHDA and SQIVND (reference sequence). Trimming pared 7 bases from V and 3 bases from J, leaving 15 bases between. This CDR3 is built from 14 residues. TCRdb called the 5' RACE reads again in MiXCR, with one record for every CDR3 protein. This table has about 5,100 distinct CDR3 sequences, over 25% appearing once. V is TRBV19 and J is TRBJ1-2; unclear D gene. This clonotype was obtained from a male donor with early-stage non-small cell lung cancer. Material: PBMCs, obtained at surgery. CDR3 DNA: TGTGCCAGTATCCAAGGCGGGGATTACTATGGCTACACCTTC. This gives the protein CASIQGGDYYGYTF.